This T cell receptor beta chain was observed in a study of beta chain features in type 1 diabetes. Expressed TCRB transcripts were sequenced after all isolated RNA was converted to cDNA. TCRdb's copy holds only in-frame clones and misses some; the assay was immunoSEQ multiplex PCR. Found here are about 160,000 clones, just over 9% of them singletons; the top ten hold less than 3%. The germline CDR1 and CDR2 sequences are GTSNPN and SVGIG (reference sequence). This CDR3 is 12 amino acids long. Between the trimmed V and J ends, which lost 5 bases and 4 bases, there was a span of 11 bases. This sequence originates from a woman between 18 and 30 years old in good health. Material for sequencing was central memory CD4+ T cells from blood. The chain couples TRBV30 to TRBJ1-1; D is uncertain. CDR3 loop: CAWEGGGTEAFF. CDR3 sequence (DNA): TGTGCCTGGGAGGGTGGTGGCACTGAAGCTTTCTTT.